This T cell receptor beta chain was sequenced for a study of shared clonotypes between healthy human individuals. Profiled with immunoSEQ multiplex PCR; TCRdb holds only in-frame clones, not every one. The repertoire holds fewer than 600,000 clones, about 80% seen once, with more than 10% in the top ten. Germline-derived CDR1 and CDR2 are SGDLS and YYNGEE. Trimming cost V 5 bases and J 7 bases, with 18 bases left between them. The CDR3 is 15 residues long. Material for sequencing was PBMCs. The chain combines TRBV9 with TRBJ2-2; D might be TRBD1 (6 bases). The clonotype originates from a woman aged 40 to 55 in good health. Some clones in this sample may be carry-over from other donors' samples. CDR3 sequence reads: CASRADSLPGGELFF. In DNA form, the CDR3 reads TGTGCCAGCAGAGCGGACAGCCTGCCTGGCGGGGAGCTGTTTTTT.